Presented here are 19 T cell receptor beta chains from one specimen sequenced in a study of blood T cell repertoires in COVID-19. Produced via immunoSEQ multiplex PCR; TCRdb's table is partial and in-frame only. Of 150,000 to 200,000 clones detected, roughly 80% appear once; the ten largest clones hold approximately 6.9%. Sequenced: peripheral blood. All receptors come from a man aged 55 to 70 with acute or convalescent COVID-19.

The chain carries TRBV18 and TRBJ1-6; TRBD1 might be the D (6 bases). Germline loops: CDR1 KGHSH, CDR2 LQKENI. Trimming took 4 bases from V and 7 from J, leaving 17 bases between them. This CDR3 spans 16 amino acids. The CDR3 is CASSQLQGQGNSPLHF. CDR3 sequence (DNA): TGTGCCAGCTCACAACTTCAGGGGCAAGGAAATTCACCCCTCCACTTT.

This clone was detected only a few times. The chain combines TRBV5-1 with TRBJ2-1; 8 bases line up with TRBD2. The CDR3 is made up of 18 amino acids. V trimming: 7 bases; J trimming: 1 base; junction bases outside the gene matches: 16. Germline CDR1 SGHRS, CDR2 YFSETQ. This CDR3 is CASSQGPSGRGSYNEQFF. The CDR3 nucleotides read TGCGCCAGCTCCCAAGGGCCGAGCGGGAGAGGTTCCTACAATGAGCAGTTCTTC.

CDR3 sequence: CASSYGQGDYGYTF. For the CDR3, the DNA is TGTGCCAGCAGTTACGGGCAGGGGGACTATGGCTACACCTTC. V and J are TRBV6-6 and TRBJ1-2, with 7 positions matching TRBD1. The germline gives CDR1 MNHNY, CDR2 SVGAGI (reference sequence). The trim removed 2 bases at V and 3 bases at J, leaving 3 bases unmatched. The length of the CDR3 is 14 residues.

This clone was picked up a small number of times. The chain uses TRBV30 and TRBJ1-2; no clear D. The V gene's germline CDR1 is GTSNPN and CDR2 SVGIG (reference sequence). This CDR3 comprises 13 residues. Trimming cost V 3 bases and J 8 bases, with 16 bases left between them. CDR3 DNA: TGTGCCTGGAGGGTAGGAGGCCTAGGGGGCTACACCTTC. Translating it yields CAWRVGGLGGYTF.

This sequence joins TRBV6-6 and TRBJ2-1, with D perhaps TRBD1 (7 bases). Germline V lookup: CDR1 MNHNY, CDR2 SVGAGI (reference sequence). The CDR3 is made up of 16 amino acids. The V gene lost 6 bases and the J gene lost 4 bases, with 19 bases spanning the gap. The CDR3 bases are TGTGCCAGCAGACACTACAGGGGACTTACGTACAATGAGCAGTTCTTC. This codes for CASRHYRGLTYNEQFF.

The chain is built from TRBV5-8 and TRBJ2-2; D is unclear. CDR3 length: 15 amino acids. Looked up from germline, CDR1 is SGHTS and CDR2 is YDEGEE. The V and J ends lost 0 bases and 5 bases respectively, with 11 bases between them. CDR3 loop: CASSLGQMATGELFF. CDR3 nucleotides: TGTGCCAGCAGCTTGGGACAAATGGCTACCGGGGAGCTGTTTTTT.

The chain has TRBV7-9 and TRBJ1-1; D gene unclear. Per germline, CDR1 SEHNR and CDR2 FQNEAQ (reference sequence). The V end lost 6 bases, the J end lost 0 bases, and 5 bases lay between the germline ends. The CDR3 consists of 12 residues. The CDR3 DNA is TGTGCCAGCAGGGCTGTGAACACTGAAGCTTTCTTT. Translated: CASRAVNTEAFF.

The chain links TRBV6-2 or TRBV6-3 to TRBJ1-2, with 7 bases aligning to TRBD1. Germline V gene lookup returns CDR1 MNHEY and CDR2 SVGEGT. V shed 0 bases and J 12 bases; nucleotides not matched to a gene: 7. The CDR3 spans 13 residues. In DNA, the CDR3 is TGTGCCAGCAGTTACTCCGGGACAGTGGGCGACACCTTC. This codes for CASSYSGTVGDTF.

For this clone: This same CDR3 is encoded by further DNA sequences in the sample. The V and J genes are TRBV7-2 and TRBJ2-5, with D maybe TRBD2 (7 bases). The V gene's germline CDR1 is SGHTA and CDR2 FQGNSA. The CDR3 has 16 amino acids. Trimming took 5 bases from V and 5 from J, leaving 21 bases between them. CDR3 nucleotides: TGTGCCAGCAGCCATTTCCCCCGGGGGCGGGGGGAGACCCAGTACTTC. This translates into CASSHFPRGRGETQYF.

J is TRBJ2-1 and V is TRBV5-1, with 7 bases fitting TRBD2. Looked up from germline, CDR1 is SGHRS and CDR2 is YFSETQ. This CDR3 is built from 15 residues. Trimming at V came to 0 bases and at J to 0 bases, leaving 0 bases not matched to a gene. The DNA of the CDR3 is TGCGCCAGCAGCTTGGGCGGGAGCTCCTACAATGAGCAGTTCTTC. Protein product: CASSLGGSSYNEQFF.

CDR3 region: CAWSVPKTSGVYNEQFF. DNA for the CDR3: TGTGCCTGGAGTGTCCCCAAAACTAGCGGAGTTTACAATGAGCAGTTCTTC. The chain recombines TRBV30 with TRBJ2-1; TRBD2 matches 8 bases. The CDR3 contains 17 residues. J was trimmed by 4 bases and V by 0 bases; bases with no gene match: 11. Germline-derived CDR1 and CDR2 are GTSNPN and SVGIG (reference sequence).

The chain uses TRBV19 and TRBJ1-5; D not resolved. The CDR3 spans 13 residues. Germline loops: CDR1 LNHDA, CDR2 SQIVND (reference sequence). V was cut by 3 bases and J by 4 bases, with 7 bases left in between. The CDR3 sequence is CASSIPGNQPQHF. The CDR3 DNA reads TGTGCCAGTAGTATCCCGGGGAATCAGCCCCAGCATTTT.

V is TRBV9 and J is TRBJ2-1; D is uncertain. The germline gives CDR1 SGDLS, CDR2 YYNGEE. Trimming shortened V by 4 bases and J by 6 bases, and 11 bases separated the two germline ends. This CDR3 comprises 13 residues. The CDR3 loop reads CASSPTSGNEQFF. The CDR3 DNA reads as TGTGCCAGCAGCCCTACGTCCGGCAATGAGCAGTTCTTC.

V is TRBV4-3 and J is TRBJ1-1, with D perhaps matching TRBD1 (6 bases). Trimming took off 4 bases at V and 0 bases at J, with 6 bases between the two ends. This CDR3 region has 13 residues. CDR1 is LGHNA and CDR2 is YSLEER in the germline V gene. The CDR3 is CASSRTVNTEAFF. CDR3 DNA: TGCGCCAGCAGCCGGACAGTGAACACTGAAGCTTTCTTT.

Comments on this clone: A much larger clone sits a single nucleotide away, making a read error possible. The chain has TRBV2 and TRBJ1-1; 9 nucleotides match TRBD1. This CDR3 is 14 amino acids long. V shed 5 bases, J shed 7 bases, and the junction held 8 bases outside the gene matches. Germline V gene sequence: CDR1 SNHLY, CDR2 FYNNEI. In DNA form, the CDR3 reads TGTGCCAGCAGTCTGGGACAGGGTTACATTGAAGCTTTCTTT. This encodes CASSLGQGYIEAFF.

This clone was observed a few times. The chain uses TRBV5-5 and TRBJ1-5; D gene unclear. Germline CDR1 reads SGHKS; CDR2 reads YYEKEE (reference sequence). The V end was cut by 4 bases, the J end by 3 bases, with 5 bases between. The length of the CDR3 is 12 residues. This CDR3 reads CASSLYNQPQHF. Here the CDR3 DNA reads TGTGCCAGCAGCCTTTACAATCAGCCCCAGCATTTT. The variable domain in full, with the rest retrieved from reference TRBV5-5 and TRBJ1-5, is DAGVTQSPTHLIKTRGQQVTLRCSPISGHKSVSWYQQVLGQGPQFIFQYYEKEERGRGNFPDRFSARQFPNYSSELNVNALLLGDSALYLCASSLYNQPQHFGDGTRLSIL.

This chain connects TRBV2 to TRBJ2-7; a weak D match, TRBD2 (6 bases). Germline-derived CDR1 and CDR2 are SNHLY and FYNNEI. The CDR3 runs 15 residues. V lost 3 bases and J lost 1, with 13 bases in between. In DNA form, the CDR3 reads TGTGCCAGCAGTGATGACGGGGGTAGGTCCTACGAGCAGTACTTC. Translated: CASSDDGGRSYEQYF.

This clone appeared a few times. The CDR3 bases are TGTGCCAGCAGCGTAGCCAGCGGGAGCCCCACAGATACGCAGTATTTT. It encodes CASSVASGSPTDTQYF. V and J are TRBV9 and TRBJ2-3; 8 nucleotides match TRBD2. The CDR3 is 16 residues long. Germline V gene lookup returns CDR1 SGDLS and CDR2 YYNGEE. V shed 0 bases and J 2 bases; nucleotides not matched to a gene: 5.

CDR3 DNA: TGTGCCTGGAGCGATACGGACAGAAATCAGCCCCAGCATTTT. It translates to CAWSDTDRNQPQHF. J is TRBJ1-5 and V is TRBV30; TRBD1 might be the D (6 bases). Germline V gene lookup returns CDR1 GTSNPN and CDR2 SVGIG (reference sequence). CDR3 length: 14 amino acids. The germline V and J ends were trimmed by 3 bases and 4 bases, with 13 bases remaining between them.